The T cell receptor (beta chain) under discussion was sequenced for a study of cytomegalovirus exposure and HLA in healthy donors. A note on this clone: Its target is unknown.

General study results and limits: High specificity and sensitivity for cytomegalovirus status were reported for the classifier. Indistinguishable V segments, including TRBV6-2 and TRBV6-3, were excluded.

Donors in the study were healthy people who gave bone marrow. A multiplex PCR was run with 60 Vbeta primers and 13 Jbeta primers. Produced via immunoSEQ multiplex PCR; TCRdb's table is partial and in-frame only. The sample records fewer than 200,000 clones, 68% being singletons. The CDR3 length is 14 residues. Trimming took off 7 bases at V and 6 bases at J, with 16 bases between the two ends. From germline, CDR1 is MDHEN and CDR2 SYDVKM. The sequencing input was PBMCs. The rearrangement links TRBV28 to TRBJ1-5; perhaps TRBD1 as D (6 bases). This receptor was obtained from a woman aged 35 to 49 in good health and CMV-seropositive. This chain's CDR3 is CASTDRSRVQPQHF. CDR3 coding DNA: TGTGCCAGCACCGACAGGTCCCGGGTTCAGCCCCAGCATTTT.